This T cell receptor beta chain is drawn from a study of T cells after yellow fever vaccination. Generation of TCR cDNA used 5'RACE template switching (which added a universal primer site and UMIs). TCRdb called the 5' RACE reads again in MiXCR, with one record for every CDR3 protein. The table lists about 130,000 distinct CDR3 sequences, 5% to 8% of them singletons, with about 0.61% in the top ten. CDR1 is KGHSH and CDR2 is LQKENI in the germline V gene. V was shortened by 2 bases and J by 5 bases, with 13 bases between the two germline ends. This CDR3 contains 14 residues. This clonotype was observed many times. The antigen is undetermined. Study conclusions and caveats: Abundant clonotypes from the bulk population could have been carried over as contaminants into FACS-sorted repertoires.

This clonotype originated in a man aged 30 to 45 who received the YFV17D yellow fever vaccine. The material was CD4+ T cells sorted from PBMCs, obtained 10 days after the yellow fever booster vaccination. This chain uses TRBV18 with TRBJ2-7; possible D gene TRBD2, 5 bases. Here the CDR3 reads CASSPSGGRHEQYF. Written as DNA, the CDR3 is TGTGCCAGCTCACCAAGTGGCGGGCGCCACGAGCAGTACTTC.